This T cell receptor (beta chain) derives from a study of cytomegalovirus exposure and HLA in healthy donors. Per germline, CDR1 SGHTA and CDR2 FQGTGA. This CDR3 spans 14 amino acids. V was clipped by 6 bases and J by 2 bases, with 12 bases between them. PCR used 60 Vbeta primers and 13 Jbeta primers. Using immunoSEQ multiplex PCR, the repertoire was profiled, and TCRdb retains in-frame clones only, with some absent. The sample yields approximately 170,000 clones, around 78% seen once. The origin of this receptor is a man aged 40-49 years in good health and CMV-seronegative. V is TRBV7-3 and J is TRBJ2-3; the D gene is possibly TRBD1 (6 bases). Material for sequencing was PBMCs. CDR3 region: CASSQGSTTDTQYF. CDR3 coding DNA: TGTGCCAGCAGTCAGGGGTCTACCACAGATACGCAGTATTTT. Supplemented by reference TRBV7-3 and TRBJ2-3, the full variable domain reads GAGVSQTPSNKVTEKGKYVELRCDPISGHTALYWYRQSLGQGPEFLIYFQGTGAADDSGLPNDRFFAVRPEGSVSTLKIQRTERGDSAVYLCASSQGSTTDTQYFGPGTRLTVL.